The T cell receptor (beta chain) described here comes from a study of cytomegalovirus exposure and HLA in healthy donors (dated by TCRdb to 2015 to 2018). In terms of the full investigation: According to an earlier analysis of around 600 of the donors, about 179 million T cells yielded 90 million to 140 million unique TCR beta sequences and about 300 Gb of sequence data. Because of strong linkage in the cohort, roughly five DR-DQ haplotypes were treated as single units for association and clustering. To predict cytomegalovirus infection status, the study combined high-throughput TCR immunosequencing, statistical association of individual TCRs with disease status, and machine learning. Using immunosequencing, the study profiled T cell repertoires from approximately 700 subjects and related those repertoires to cytomegalovirus serostatus. Alongside the repertoire data, information on donor age, sex, ethnicity and CMV serostatus was compiled. A later genetic analysis used genome-wide SNP genotypes for 398 of the 666 donors, treating that subset as a discovery cohort. Of the roughly 400 genotyped donors, 75% to 85% were placed in the genetic ancestry cluster associated with self-reported Caucasian donors. An early release covering about 600 HLA-typed donors comprised about 300 gigabases of sequencing data and around 80 million unique TCR sequences. An earlier analysis of roughly 600 of the donors used high-throughput TCR beta sequencing to judge whether each TCR beta V gene segment behaved as functional or pseudogenic. On average, approximately 250,000 unique TCR beta nucleotide sequences were sequenced per donor among several hundred genotyped donors of the cohort, with roughly 18% of those sequences being non-productive. The number of donors typed differed by locus, with about 620-630 for A, B, C, DRB1 and DQB1, 522 for DQA1, some 570 for DPA1, and some 440 for DPB1. To study patterns of TCR occurrence, a later analysis re-analyzed previously published TCR beta repertoires from several hundred donors and added high-resolution HLA genotyping. Class I and class II HLA loci were covered by the typing at four-digit resolution. The study aimed to test whether signatures of past pathogen exposure could be identified by cataloging public T cell receptors. All discovery cohort repertoires had been generated on a single sequencing platform. In the later analysis, no new phenotypic data were used to find candidate immune exposures; instead, reliance was placed on TCR beta sequences and their occurrence across donors. A separate validation cohort of 90 to 150 different subjects was used in addition to the roughly 700-subject first cohort. Findings and caveats that apply to the study as a whole: The presence/absence analyses assumed that sequencing depth was roughly uniform across donors, and that assumption may not be true. The only immune exposure information available for the cohort was CMV serostatus. According to a later analysis, TCR association rates differed among HLA loci, with DRB1 alleles showing the most associated TCRs and HLA-C alleles showing the fewest. The classifier was reported to diagnose cytomegalovirus status with high specificity and sensitivity in both the original and validation cohorts. A further reported finding was that TCR beta sequences accurately predicted the HLA-A and HLA-B alleles for most subjects in the first cohort. In an earlier analysis of approximately 590 of the donors, most TCR beta V segments were observed in productive rearrangements about 87% or about 30% of the time, broadly matching IMGT annotations. A later analysis found that most CMV-associated TCR beta chains appeared HLA-restricted, with HLA associations seemingly driven largely by CMV exposure. In vitro tests confirmed that a few of the cytomegalovirus-associated TCR beta chains recognize cytomegalovirus antigens. Assigning TCR associations to individual alleles was difficult when HLA alleles, especially DR and DQ, strongly co-occurred. Several of the top co-occurrence clusters appeared to be linked to parvovirus B19, influenza, CMV and Epstein-Barr virus, according to a later analysis. Correlated functional status among segregating V segments might reflect linkage disequilibrium, but an unknown experimental factor could not be ruled out. In a later analysis, HLA-associated TCR beta chains were found to be more clonally expanded and to have lower generation probabilities than equally common non-associated chains. Because HLA typing was missing for some donors at each locus, association tests included only the typed subset. The authors suggested that the approach could potentially be generalized to other disease states and immunological phenotypes. A cluster of highly shared sequence variants was judged likely to be a technical artifact of the sequencing pipeline. An association between a missense DCLRE1C variant and V-gene and J-gene trimming of TCR beta chains was found in a later genetic analysis and replicated in an independent cohort. Across donors, most TCR sequences were observed very rarely, whereas some public TCRs were present in many individuals. The 87-base-pair reads could not distinguish some IMGT-functional V segments, including TRBV6-2 and TRBV6-3, so those segments were excluded. In a later genetic analysis, fewer N-insertions in productive TCRs were reported among donors in an Asian-associated ancestry cluster than the roughly 670-donor mean. Because counts were too low, seventeen rarely observed V segments, including chromosome 9 orphons, were left out of the earlier analysis of approximately 500 of the donors. This cohort had only TCR beta chains sequenced, and the lack of alpha or paired-chain data limited which features could be detected. In the study, 150 to 200 TCR beta chains were listed as associated with cytomegalovirus. Specific HLA alleles were associated with more than 15,000 TCR beta sequences at a false discovery rate of 0.05 in a later analysis.

The receptor library was made with the immunoSEQ multiplex PCR assay. The multiplex PCR relied on a mix of 60 forward primers for TCR Vbeta segments and 13 reverse primers for TCR Jbeta segments. The CDR3 region of rearranged TCR beta genes was amplified from genomic DNA with a multiplex PCR assay. The amplified TCR beta libraries were sequenced on the Illumina HiSeq System as 87-base-pair reads. Per the source publication's procedure: In a later analysis, tens of millions of unique TCR beta chains were counted across the approximately 640 repertoires, and some 10 million of these chains were shared by at least two donors. To remove PCR and sequencing errors, raw reads were error-corrected and collapsed into unique sequences using a nearest-neighbor algorithm that merged closely related sequences. Alignment of CDR3 sequences to IMGT reference sequences was used to assign V, D and J gene segments. For a sequence to be retained, a match of at least six nucleotides to both a V gene segment and a J gene segment was required. Rearrangements were called productive when the CDR3 lacked stop codons and stayed in frame with V and J; all others were non-productive. CDR3 was defined according to IMGT convention as the region running from the second conserved V-encoded cysteine to the conserved J-encoded phenylalanine. The earlier analysis of about 570 of the donors excluded any sequence lacking an unambiguous match to a single V gene segment. In an earlier analysis of approximately 610 of the donors, V segments were called functional above 56.7% productive rearrangements and were called segregating when the between-donor standard deviation exceeded 5%. To diagnose cytomegalovirus status from the catalog of TCR beta chain sequences, a statistical classification framework was built. V and J gene assignment, in a later analysis, came from comparing TCR nucleotide sequences with IMGT/GENE-DB human TR gene sequences. In a later analysis, CDR3 sequences and most-parsimonious VDJ recombination scenarios were assigned using the TCRdist pipeline. In a later analysis, every TCR beta chain was defined by the combination of its CDR3 amino acid sequence and its V-gene family, and reads without a unique V-gene family were dropped. As a way to deal with suspected cross-contamination and a sequencing artifact, a later analysis dropped 450 to 600 nucleotide sequences that were highly shared and had low generation probability. In a later analysis, a clonal expansion index was calculated for each public chain from normalized within-repertoire ranks of inferred template counts. Generation probabilities in a later analysis came from a VDJ recombination model fitted to out-of-frame rearrangements, and those results were checked against IGoR. In a later analysis, hypergeometric tests were used to score TCR-TCR, TCR-HLA and TCR-CMV co-occurrence, with a repertoire-size bias correction applied to TCR pairs. In a later analysis, false discovery rates were estimated by permuting HLA or CMV assignments 20 times. A later analysis grouped co-occurring TCRs with DBSCAN, adding TCRdist sequence similarity when clustering within HLA-allele-positive subsets. Repertoires with fewer than 30,000 or more than 120,000 public chains, plus five repertoires with anomalous nucleotide sharing, were excluded from co-occurrence clustering. Imported from immuneACCESS, the table was reduced by TCRdb to in-frame sequences with V and J called. These copies leave out some clones; in studies compared against another copy, an unresolved V gene accounts for under half, and the cause of the remainder is not known. V and J calls and clone size follow that table, whereas D and trimming were derived from the DNA. The sample includes 150,000 or so clones, with around 85% observed a single time. The ten largest account for about 9.3% of the sample.

The cohort consisted of more than 650 healthy bone marrow donors. At the time of sampling, all cohort members were nominally healthy, though unrecorded immune exposures were likely present. The donor was CMV seropositive and was included in the group of 250 to 300 seropositive cohort members. A peripheral blood sample was provided by each donor, and peripheral blood mononuclear cells were used for TCR beta sequencing. Genomic DNA extraction from the blood cell samples was performed with the Qiagen DNeasy Blood Extraction Kit. CDR1 and CDR2 were assigned from the germline V gene as SGHTA and FQGNSA. From the cysteine up to the phenylalanine, the CDR3 has a length of 14 residues. CDR3 DNA is the only sequence kept; it has 42 bases, read in frame from the first base. V is shortened by 4 bases, J by 3 bases, and the region joining them spans 11 bases. Remarks on this clone: The specificity of this receptor is unknown. No base quality information exists; no much larger clone differs at one position.

The receptor was derived from a man aged 18-30 years in good health and CMV-seropositive. Sequencing used PBMCs. Recombination connected TRBV7-2 to TRBJ2-3, and TRBD1 may be the D gene, going by 5 matching bases. The CDR3: CASSSRAYTDTQYF. The DNA reads as follows: TGTGCCAGCAGCTCCAGGGCCTATACAGATACGCAGTATTTT.